Detailed here is one T cell receptor (beta chain). It lacks a known antigen. No base-level quality is on record; no much larger clone is a single base apart. This record belongs to a study of cytotoxic CD8 clonotypes in ibrutinib-treated CLL (dated by TCRdb to the early 2020s). Regarding the research as a whole: In this cohort, approximately 14 patients were treatment-naive and approximately 10 were relapsed/refractory, while some 17 had unmutated IGHV. Responses were partial in roughly 24 patients and complete in 2; after median approximately 69 months follow-up, about 14 stayed in remission and about 12 progressed. The response samples were drawn at a median of approximately 11 months into treatment, with a range of roughly 6 to 36 months. Samples averaged approximately 240,000 productive templates and 80,000 to 100,000 productive rearrangements. Longitudinal samples were available for about 30% of the roughly 86 trial participants. Cryopreserved peripheral blood mononuclear cells were obtained before treatment, at response, and at either sustained remission or disease progression. All remission and progressive disease samples were collected while patients were still receiving ibrutinib.

Each clonotype received, on average, 10x coverage in deep resolution sequencing performed on a MiSeq, where the target depth lay between 1 in 1 million and 1 in 200,000 T cells. The immunoSEQ hsTCRB Kit was used to generate TCR beta libraries. In the paper's pipeline: ImmunoSEQ Data Assistant and ImmunoSEQ Analyzer were used for data analysis, and V, D and J genes were assigned according to IMGT definitions. Clonality was computed as one minus normalized Shannon entropy of productive rearrangement frequencies, ranging from 0 to 1. Public clonotype analysis was restricted to overrepresented clonotypes comprising at least 0.05% of each patient's repertoire. Repertoires from thirteen age-matched healthy donors in immuneACCESS were used as clonality controls. TCRdb mirrors the immuneACCESS table, restricted to in-frame sequences. Some clones are absent from its copies; in checked studies, under half trace to an unresolved V gene, and the reason for the others is unknown. For V, J and clone size, that table is used; D and trimming come from the DNA. This sample is represented by approximately 60,000 clones; 50% to 60% of them were singletons. More than 20% of the sample comes from the top ten.

CDR1 and CDR2 (SGHAT, FQNNGV) derive from the germline V gene. V lost 11 bases and J lost 0 bases; the stretch between them is 12 bases long. The CDR3, cysteine through phenylalanine, is 13 amino acids long. Only the CDR3 DNA is retained, 39 bases long and in frame from the first base. According to the study, the label for this sample's time point signals: progressive disease on ibrutinib. For TCR beta library preparation, approximately 2 micrograms of genomic DNA was extracted from cryopreserved PBMCs. Longitudinal blood samples from CLL patients on ibrutinib monotherapy underwent high-throughput TCR beta sequencing. The patients took part in an open-label, single-center phase 2 trial of ibrutinib monotherapy. What the work shows at the level of the full study, not this receptor alone: Clonality rose at ibrutinib response, remained stable during sustained remission, and dropped back toward baseline at progression. Baseline clonality exceeded that of age-matched healthy donors and correlated strongly with circulating CD8+ T-cell counts. Sampling times were not matched between patients in sustained remission and patients whose disease was progressing, and lymph node repertoires were not examined. Public clonotypes were found to be uncommon and were observed to contract or remain stable during treatment; the increase in clonality was shown to reflect expansion of private clonotypes at ibrutinib response.

This TCR came from a human donor with chronic lymphocytic leukemia. The sequencing used PBMCs, collected at disease progression, from a patient treated with ibrutinib. Rearrangement joined TRBV11-2 to TRBJ2-3; the D gene could be either TRBD1 or TRBD2, each agreeing at 7 bases. The CDR3 sequence is CAGQGGSTDTQYF. The DNA sequence is given as TGTGCCGGGCAGGGGGGGAGCACAGATACGCAGTATTTT.